This entry lists 20 T cell receptor delta chains sequenced from one sample in a study of gamma-delta chains in newborns, infants, children. TCRdb fed the reads into CATT to redo clone calling. The sample consists of approximately 12,000 delta-chain clones, roughly 8% of them appearing once. Specimen: blood. The receptors were sampled from a child who was a newborn, infant or young child, either healthy, febrile or measles-vaccinated (not recorded which).

The rearrangement links TRDV2 to TRDJ1, with 8 bases lining up with TRDD3. V lost 2 bases, J lost 2 bases, and 21 bases stayed unmatched. The germline V gene encodes CDR1 GEAIGNYY and CDR2 EKD. This CDR3 has 20 residues. CDR3 in amino acids: CACDRLSSTGDTSATDKLIF. Here the CDR3 DNA reads TGTGCCTGTGACAGGCTTTCCAGTACTGGGGATACTTCCGCGACCGATAAACTCATCTTT.

The chain combines TRDV2 with TRDJ1; the D is unclear. Trimming removed 0 bases at V and 0 bases at J, with 10 bases between. This CDR3 region has 15 residues. From germline, CDR1 is GEAIGNYY and CDR2 EKD. The DNA for the CDR3 is TGTGCCTGTGACACCTTAGGCACTCACACCGATAAACTCATCTTT. This sequence encodes CACDTLGTHTDKLIF.

The V call is TRDV1, the J call TRDJ1, with 12 bases fitting TRDD3. TCRdb is silent on the J gene; assignment here came from matching the DNA to germline. The germline gives CDR1 TSWWSYY, CDR2 QGS. The trim removed 3 bases at V and 0 bases at J, leaving 5 bases unmatched. This CDR3 has 17 amino acids. CDR3 residues: CALGDRTGGYYTDKLIF. CDR3 nucleotides: TGTGCTCTTGGGGACCGTACTGGGGGATACTACACCGATAAACTCATCTTT.

This clone appeared a few times. The chain employs TRDV2 and TRDJ1, with D possibly matching TRDD3 (5 bases). V lost 3 bases to trimming and J lost 6 bases, with 22 bases between them. Germline CDR1 reads GEAIGNYY; CDR2 reads EKD. CDR3 length: 16 amino acids. The CDR3 here is CACDPATPGGGYKLIF. CDR3 sequence (DNA): TGTGCCTGTGACCCCGCAACTCCAGGAGGGGGGTATAAACTCATCTTT.

This clone was recorded a few times. This chain's CDR3 is CACDSLGATNTDKLIF. CDR3 nucleotides: TGTGCCTGTGACTCGCTGGGGGCCACCAACACCGATAAACTCATCTTT. The V and J genes are TRDV2 and TRDJ1; TRDD3 matches at 7 bases. The CDR3 length is 16 residues. The V gene's germline CDR1 is GEAIGNYY and CDR2 EKD. Trimming removed 3 bases from V and 0 bases from J; junction bases left unmatched: 9.

This clone came up a few times. This chain connects TRDV2 to TRDJ1; 8 bases are a match to TRDD3. CDR1 and CDR2 (germline): GEAIGNYY, EKD. V gave up 3 bases and J gave up 2 bases; unmatched junction bases: 7. CDR3 size: 15 residues. CDR3 coding DNA: TGTGCCTGTGACCCACTGGGGGCCCTAACCGATAAACTCATCTTT. Amino acids: CACDPLGALTDKLIF.

There are a few counts of this clone. The chain joins TRDV2 to TRDJ1; D gene unclear. The CDR3 has 16 amino acids. CDR1 is GEAIGNYY, CDR2 EKD, per germline. V lost 2 bases and J 0 bases, leaving 15 bases between the germline ends. The CDR3 loop is CACDKVGPPHTDKLIF. CDR3 nucleotide sequence: TGTGCCTGTGACAAGGTCGGGCCACCGCACACCGATAAACTCATCTTT.

This chain links TRDV2 with TRDJ1; 7 bases align to TRDD3. Matching the DNA to germline supplied the J gene, which TCRdb does not give. The CDR3 length is 17 residues. Germline V gene sequence: CDR1 GEAIGNYY, CDR2 EKD. V shed 3 bases, J shed 3 bases, and the junction held 15 bases outside the gene matches. The CDR3 region has the DNA TGTGCCTGTGACCCAGTGGACAGAGGGGGATCACCCGATAAACTCATCTTT. As protein: CACDPVDRGGSPDKLIF.

In the case of this clone: This CDR3 is also generated by other DNA sequences in the sample. The chain is built from TRDV2 and TRDJ1, with 12 bases lining up with TRDD3. The CDR3 covers 16 residues. With 4 bases clipped from V and 0 bases from J, the junction kept 5 bases outside the gene matches. In germline, CDR1 is GEAIGNYY, CDR2 EKD. CDR3 sequence reads: CACDPLGDTYTDKLIF. DNA for the CDR3: TGTGCCTGTGATCCCCTGGGGGATACGTACACCGATAAACTCATCTTT.

This clone was found a few times. V usage is TRDV2 and J usage is TRDJ1; 12 bases fit TRDD3. This CDR3 spans 21 amino acids. Germline V CDR1 and CDR2: GEAIGNYY, EKD. J lost 0 bases, V lost 1 base, and 17 bases had no gene match. CDR3 sequence: CACDTVRALLGDTPYTDKLIF. DNA for the CDR3: TGTGCCTGTGACACGGTCCGGGCTTTACTGGGGGATACCCCGTACACCGATAAACTCATCTTT.

The V gene is TRDV2, the J gene TRDJ1, with 7 positions matching TRDD3. Assignment of the J gene here rests on matching the DNA to germline, because TCRdb gives none. Germline V lookup: CDR1 GEAIGNYY, CDR2 EKD. Trimming took 2 bases from V and 0 from J; bases not matched to a gene: 14. The CDR3 runs to 18 residues. The CDR3 DNA reads TGTGCCTGTGACAGCATCACCGCTGGGGGTCTGTACACCGATAAACTCATCTTT. Translation gives CACDSITAGGLYTDKLIF.

Comment on this clone: A much larger clone lies a single base off, so this may be a read error. Other DNA sequences in this specimen translate into the identical CDR3. The V call is TRDV2, the J call TRDJ1; 8 bases line up with TRDD3. The CDR3 length is 13 residues. The V gene's germline CDR1 is GEAIGNYY and CDR2 EKD. With 0 bases clipped from V and 4 bases from J, the junction kept 0 bases outside the gene matches. CDR3 sequence reads: CACDTWGIDKLIF. CDR3 bases: TGTGCCTGTGACACCTGGGGGATCGATAAACTCATCTTT.

This clone was counted only a few times. This rearrangement joins TRDV1 to TRDJ1, with no clear D. CDR1 and CDR2 (germline): TSWWSYY, QGS. The CDR3 has 19 residues. Trimming took 6 bases from V and 1 from J, leaving 27 bases between them. The CDR3 loop is CALGPSSAGQARGTDKLIF. CDR3 DNA: TGTGCTCTTGGTCCCTCCTCGGCGGGCCAAGCCCGGGGCACCGATAAACTCATCTTT.

This clone has just a few counts. The rearrangement uses TRDV2 and TRDJ3; TRDD3 matches 13 bases. Trimming cost V 4 bases and J 0 bases; bases outside gene matches: 5. The CDR3 covers 19 residues. Germline CDR1 and CDR2: GEAIGNYY and EKD. The CDR3 region is CACDELGDTGSWDTRQMFF. The DNA for the CDR3 is TGTGCCTGTGATGAACTGGGGGATACGGGCTCCTGGGACACCCGACAGATGTTTTTC.

This clone was seen a handful of times. This chain connects TRDV2 to TRDJ1, with 13 bases aligning to TRDD3. The CDR3 contains 20 residues. The ends lost 0 bases at V and 6 bases at J; junction bases unmatched: 18. From germline, CDR1 is GEAIGNYY and CDR2 EKD. The CDR3 is CACDTVYTGGYAKVYNKLIF. The DNA of the CDR3 is TGTGCCTGTGACACCGTATATACTGGGGGATACGCGAAGGTGTATAATAAACTCATCTTT.

This clone was counted between two and nine times. This sequence joins TRDV2 and TRDJ2; 10 bases map to TRDD3. Unmatched junction bases numbered 1, after V lost 1 base and J lost 6 bases. Germline-derived CDR1 and CDR2 are GEAIGNYY and EKD. This CDR3 has 14 amino acids. In DNA, the CDR3 is TGTGCCTGTGACACACTGGGGGATCCAGCACAACTCTTCTTT. This encodes CACDTLGDPAQLFF.

This clone was detected only once. The gene calls are TRDV2 and TRDJ3, with 7 bases fitting TRDD3. Germline matching of the DNA provided the J gene here, since TCRdb leaves it blank. The ends lost 1 base at V and 1 base at J; junction bases unmatched: 9. CDR3 size: 19 residues. Germline CDR1 is GEAIGNYY and CDR2 is EKD. The CDR3 here is CACDTVNGGESWDTRQMFF. In DNA form, the CDR3 reads TGTGCCTGTGACACGGTGAATGGGGGAGAATCCTGGGACACCCGACAGATGTTTTTC.

This clone was seen only a few times. The chain links TRDV2 to TRDJ1; 7 nucleotides line up with TRDD3. CDR3 length: 15 residues. In germline, CDR1 is GEAIGNYY, CDR2 EKD. With V trimmed by 4 bases and J by 2 bases, 9 bases remained unmatched. The CDR3 DNA reads TGTGCCTGTGATGTACTGGGGATGGGGACCGATAAACTCATCTTT. This gives the protein CACDVLGMGTDKLIF.

Only a few counts were recorded for this clone. The V and J genes are TRDV2 and TRDJ3; TRDD3 aligns across 7 bases. CDR3 size: 20 residues. J lost 0 bases, V lost 0 bases, and 10 bases had no gene match. CDR1 and CDR2 (germline): GEAIGNYY, EKD. This CDR3 is CACDTAWGSSRSWDTRQMFF. CDR3 in DNA: TGTGCCTGTGACACCGCCTGGGGGTCCTCGCGCTCCTGGGACACCCGACAGATGTTTTTC.

This clone occurred a few times. The chain is built from TRDV1 and TRDJ1, with TRDD3 matching over 10 bases. The germline V gene encodes CDR1 TSWWSYY and CDR2 QGS. This CDR3 has 18 residues. The V segment lost 1 base and the J segment 0 bases; nucleotides outside the gene matches: 8. The CDR3 is CALGERSGDTRNTDKLIF. CDR3 DNA sequence: TGTGCTCTTGGGGAACGTTCGGGGGATACGCGGAACACCGATAAACTCATCTTT.